A single count supports the clone carrying this TCR beta chain. Its antigen is not known. The sample is drawn from a study of shared clonotypes between healthy human individuals. Study outcomes and limitations: Sampling covered nothing but blood. Tissue TCR repertoires likely differ from those found in blood.

Per the authors' pipeline: For the immunoSEQ data, sequences were junction-only without quality scores, so filtering differed. Libraries were prepared by immunoSEQ multiplex PCR; TCRdb keeps only in-frame clonotypes and omits some of them. The V and J calls and clone size were taken over from that table, and D and trimming were inferred from the DNA. The sample lists under 2,000,000 clones; just under 95% were seen once. In the naive CD8 group, cells lacked CD45RO and were positively selected for CCR7, so terminally differentiated effector memory CD45RA+ cells were left out. The sequence was obtained from a young man in good health. Sample: naive CD8+ T cells sorted from blood.

CDR3 region: CASSVRDTSYEQYF. CDR3 DNA: TGCGCCAGCAGCGTCCGGGACACCAGTTACGAGCAGTACTTC. The rearrangement uses TRBV4-1 and TRBJ2-7; D possibly corresponds to TRBD1 (6 bases). This CDR3 spans 14 amino acids. The germline V gene encodes CDR1 MGHRA and CDR2 YSYEKL. Trimming took 5 bases from V and 4 from J, leaving 15 bases between them.